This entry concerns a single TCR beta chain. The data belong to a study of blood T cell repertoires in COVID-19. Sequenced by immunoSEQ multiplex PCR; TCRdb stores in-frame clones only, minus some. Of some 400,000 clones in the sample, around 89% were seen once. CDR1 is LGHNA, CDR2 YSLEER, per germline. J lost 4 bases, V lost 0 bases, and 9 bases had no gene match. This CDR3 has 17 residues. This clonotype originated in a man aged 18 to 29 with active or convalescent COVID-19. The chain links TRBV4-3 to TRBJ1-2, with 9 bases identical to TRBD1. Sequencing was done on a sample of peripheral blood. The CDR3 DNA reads TGCGCCAGCAGCCAAGAGCCACAGGGGGCAGAGATCTATGGCTACACCTTC. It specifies CASSQEPQGAEIYGYTF.